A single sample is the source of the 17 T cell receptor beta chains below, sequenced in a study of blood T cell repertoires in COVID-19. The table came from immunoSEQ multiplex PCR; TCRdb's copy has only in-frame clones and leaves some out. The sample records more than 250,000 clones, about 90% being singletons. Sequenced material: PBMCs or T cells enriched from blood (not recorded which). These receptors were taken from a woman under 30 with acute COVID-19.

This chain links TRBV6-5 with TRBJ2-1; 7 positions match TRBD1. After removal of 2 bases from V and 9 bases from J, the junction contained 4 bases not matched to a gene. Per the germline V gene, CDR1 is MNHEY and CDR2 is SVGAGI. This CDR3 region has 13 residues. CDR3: CASSYEGASEQFF. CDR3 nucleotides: TGTGCCAGCAGTTACGAGGGGGCTAGTGAGCAGTTCTTC.

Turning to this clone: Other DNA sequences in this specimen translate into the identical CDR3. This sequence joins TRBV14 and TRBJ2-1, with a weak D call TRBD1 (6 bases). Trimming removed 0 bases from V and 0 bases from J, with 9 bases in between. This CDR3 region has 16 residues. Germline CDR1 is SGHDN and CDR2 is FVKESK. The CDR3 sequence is CASSQDPRGSYNEQFF. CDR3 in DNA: TGTGCCAGCAGCCAAGATCCCAGGGGCTCCTACAATGAGCAGTTCTTC.

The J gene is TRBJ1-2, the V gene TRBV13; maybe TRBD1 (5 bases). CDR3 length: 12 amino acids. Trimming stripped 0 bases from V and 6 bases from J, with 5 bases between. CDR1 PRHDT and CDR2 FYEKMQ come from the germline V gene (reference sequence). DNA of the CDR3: TGTGCCAGCAGCTTAGGAGGGGATGGCTACACCTTC. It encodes CASSLGGDGYTF.

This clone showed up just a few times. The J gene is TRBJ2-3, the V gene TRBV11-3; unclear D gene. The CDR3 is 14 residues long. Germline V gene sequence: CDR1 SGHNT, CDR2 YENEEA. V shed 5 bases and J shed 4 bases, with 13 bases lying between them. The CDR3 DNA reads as TGTGCCAGCAGCGAAAACTCGGGTTCAGATACGCAGTATTTT. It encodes CASSENSGSDTQYF.

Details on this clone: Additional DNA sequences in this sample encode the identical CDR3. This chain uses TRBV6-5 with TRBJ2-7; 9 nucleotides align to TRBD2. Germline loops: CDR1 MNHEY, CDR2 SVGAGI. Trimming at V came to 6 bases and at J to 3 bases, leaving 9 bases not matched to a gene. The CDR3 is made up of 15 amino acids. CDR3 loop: CASSPYSGRNYEQYF. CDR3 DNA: TGTGCCAGCAGCCCCTATAGCGGGAGAAACTACGAGCAGTACTTC.

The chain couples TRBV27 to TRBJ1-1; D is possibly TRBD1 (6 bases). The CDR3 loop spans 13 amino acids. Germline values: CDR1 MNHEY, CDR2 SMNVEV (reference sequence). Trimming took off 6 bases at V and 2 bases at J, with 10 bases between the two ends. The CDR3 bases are TGTGCCAGCAGGCCCAGGGGCAACACTGAAGCTTTCTTT. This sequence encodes CASRPRGNTEAFF.

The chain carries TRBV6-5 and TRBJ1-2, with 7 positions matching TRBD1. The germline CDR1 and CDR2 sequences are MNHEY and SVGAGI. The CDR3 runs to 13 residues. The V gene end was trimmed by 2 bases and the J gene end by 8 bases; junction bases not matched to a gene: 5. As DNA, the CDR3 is TGTGCCAGCAGTTACGACAGGGTAAAGGGCTACACCTTC. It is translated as CASSYDRVKGYTF.

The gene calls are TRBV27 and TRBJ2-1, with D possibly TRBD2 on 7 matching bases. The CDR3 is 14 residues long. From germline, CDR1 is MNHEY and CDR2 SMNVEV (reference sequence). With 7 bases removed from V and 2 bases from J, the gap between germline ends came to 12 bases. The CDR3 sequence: CASTRGGAYNEQFF. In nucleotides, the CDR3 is TGTGCCAGCACTAGGGGGGGGGCCTACAATGAGCAGTTCTTC.

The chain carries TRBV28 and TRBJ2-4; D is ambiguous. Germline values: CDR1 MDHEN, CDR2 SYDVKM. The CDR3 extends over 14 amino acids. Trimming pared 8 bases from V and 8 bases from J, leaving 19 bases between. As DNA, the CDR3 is TGTGCCAGCTCCCCGACCGGCTTTGAGGACATTCAGTACTTC. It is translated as CASSPTGFEDIQYF.

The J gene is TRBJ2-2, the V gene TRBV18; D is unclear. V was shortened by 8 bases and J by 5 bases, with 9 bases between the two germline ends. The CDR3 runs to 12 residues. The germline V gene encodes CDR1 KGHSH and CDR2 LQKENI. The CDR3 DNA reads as TGTGCCAGCCCAGAGAGGACCGGGGAGCTGTTTTTT. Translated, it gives CASPERTGELFF.

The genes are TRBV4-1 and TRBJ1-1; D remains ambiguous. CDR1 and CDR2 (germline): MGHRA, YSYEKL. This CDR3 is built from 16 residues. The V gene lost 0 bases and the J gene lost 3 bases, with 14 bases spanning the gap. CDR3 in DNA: TGCGCCAGCAGCCAAGATCGGAGACTAATGGACACTGAAGCTTTCTTT. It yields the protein CASSQDRRLMDTEAFF.

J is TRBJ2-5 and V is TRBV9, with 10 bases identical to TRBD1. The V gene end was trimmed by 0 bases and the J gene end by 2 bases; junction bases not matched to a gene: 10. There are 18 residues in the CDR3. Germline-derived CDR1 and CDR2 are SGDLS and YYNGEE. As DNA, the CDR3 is TGTGCCAGCAGCGTAGGGGGGACAGGGGCCCCCCCACAAGAGACCCAGTACTTC. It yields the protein CASSVGGTGAPPQETQYF.

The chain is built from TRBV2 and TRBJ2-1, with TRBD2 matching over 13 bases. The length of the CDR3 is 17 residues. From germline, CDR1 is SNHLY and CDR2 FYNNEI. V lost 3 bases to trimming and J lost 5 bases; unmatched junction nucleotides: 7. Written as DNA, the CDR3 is TGTGCCAGCAGTGACTCCGAACTAGCGGGAGGGAACAATGAGCAGTTCTTC. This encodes CASSDSELAGGNNEQFF. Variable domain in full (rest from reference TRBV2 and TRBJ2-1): EPEVTQTPSHQVTQMGQEVILRCVPISNHLYFYWYRQILGQKVEFLVSFYNNEISEKSEIFDDQFSVERPDGSNFTLKIRSTKLEDSAMYFCASSDSELAGGNNEQFFGPGTRLTVL.

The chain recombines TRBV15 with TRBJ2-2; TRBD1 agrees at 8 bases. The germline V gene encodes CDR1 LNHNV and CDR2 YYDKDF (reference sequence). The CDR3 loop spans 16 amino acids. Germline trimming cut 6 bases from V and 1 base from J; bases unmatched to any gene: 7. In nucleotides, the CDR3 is TGTGCCACCAGGAATACCGGGACAGGGAACACCGGGGAGCTGTTTTTT. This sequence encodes CATRNTGTGNTGELFF.

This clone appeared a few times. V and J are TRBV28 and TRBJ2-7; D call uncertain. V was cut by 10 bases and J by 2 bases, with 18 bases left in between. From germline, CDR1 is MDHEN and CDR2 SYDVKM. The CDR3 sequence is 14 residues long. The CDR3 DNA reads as TGTGCCACCGCCTACAGATCGAACGCCTACGAGCAGTACTTC. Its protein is CATAYRSNAYEQYF.

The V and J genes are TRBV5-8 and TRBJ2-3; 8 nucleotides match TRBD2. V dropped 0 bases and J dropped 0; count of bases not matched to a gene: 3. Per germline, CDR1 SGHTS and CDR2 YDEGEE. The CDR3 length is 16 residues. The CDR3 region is CASSLGLAFSTDTQYF. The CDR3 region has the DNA TGTGCCAGCAGCTTGGGACTAGCGTTTAGCACAGATACGCAGTATTTT. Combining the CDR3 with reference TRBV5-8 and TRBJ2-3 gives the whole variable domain EAGVTQSPTHLIKTRGQQATLRCSPISGHTSVYWYQQALGLGLQFLLWYDEGEERNRGNFPPRFSGRQFPNYSSELNVNALELEDSALYLCASSLGLAFSTDTQYFGPGTRLTVL.

The CDR3: CASSPIPTGISGNTIYF. The CDR3 bases are TGTGCCAGCAGCCCGATCCCTACAGGGATCTCTGGAAACACCATATATTTT. This chain connects TRBV7-9 to TRBJ1-3; D perhaps matches TRBD1 (6 bases). CDR1 is SEHNR and CDR2 is FQNEAQ in the germline V gene (reference sequence). Trimming shortened V by 5 bases and J by 0 bases, and 17 bases separated the two germline ends. The CDR3 is made up of 17 amino acids.